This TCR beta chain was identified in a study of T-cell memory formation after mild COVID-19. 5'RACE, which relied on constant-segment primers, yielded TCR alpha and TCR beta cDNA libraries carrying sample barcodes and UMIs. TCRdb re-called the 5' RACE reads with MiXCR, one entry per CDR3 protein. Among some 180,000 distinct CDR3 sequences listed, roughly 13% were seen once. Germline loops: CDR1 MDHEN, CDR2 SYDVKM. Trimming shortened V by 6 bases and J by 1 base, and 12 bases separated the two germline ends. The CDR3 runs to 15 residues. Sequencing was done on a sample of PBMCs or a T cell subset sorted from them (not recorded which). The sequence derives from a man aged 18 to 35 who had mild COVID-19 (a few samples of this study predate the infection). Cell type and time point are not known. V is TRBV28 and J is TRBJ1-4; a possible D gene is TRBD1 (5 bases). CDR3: CASSPQGITNEKLFF. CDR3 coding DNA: TGTGCCAGCAGCCCCCAGGGTATAACTAATGAAAAACTGTTTTTT.